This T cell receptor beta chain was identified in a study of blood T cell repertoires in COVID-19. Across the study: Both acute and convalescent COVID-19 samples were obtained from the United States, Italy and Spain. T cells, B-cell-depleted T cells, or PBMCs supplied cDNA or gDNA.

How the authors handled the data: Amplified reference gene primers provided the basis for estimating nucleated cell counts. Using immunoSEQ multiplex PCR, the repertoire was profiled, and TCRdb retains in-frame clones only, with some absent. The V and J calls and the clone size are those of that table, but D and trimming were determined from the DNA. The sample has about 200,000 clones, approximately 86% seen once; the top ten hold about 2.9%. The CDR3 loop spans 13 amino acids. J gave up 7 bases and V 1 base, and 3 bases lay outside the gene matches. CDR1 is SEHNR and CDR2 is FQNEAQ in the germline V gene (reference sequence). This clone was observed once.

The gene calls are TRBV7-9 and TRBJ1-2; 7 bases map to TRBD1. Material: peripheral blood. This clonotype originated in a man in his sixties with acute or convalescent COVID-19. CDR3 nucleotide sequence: TGTGCCAGCAGCTTAGGGACAGGTTTTGGCTACACCTTC. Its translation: CASSLGTGFGYTF. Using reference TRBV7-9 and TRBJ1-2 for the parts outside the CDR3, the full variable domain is DTGVSQNPRHKITKRGQNVTFRCDPISEHNRLYWYRQTLGQGPEFLTYFQNEAQLEKSRLLSDRFSAERPKGSFSTLEIQRTEQGDSAMYLCASSLGTGFGYTFGSGTRLTVV.